This TCR beta chain appears in the sequencing data of a study of cytomegalovirus exposure and HLA in healthy donors. Produced via immunoSEQ multiplex PCR; TCRdb's table is partial and in-frame only. The repertoire holds about 69,000 clones, with nearly 96% as singletons. The germline CDR1 and CDR2 sequences are SGDLS and YYNGEE. The CDR3 spans 15 residues. J gave up 2 bases and V 0 bases, and 5 bases lay outside the gene matches. The sequencing input was PBMCs. J is TRBJ2-7 and V is TRBV9; 7 bases match TRBD2. The sequence derives from a woman younger than 30 in good health and CMV-seropositive. CDR3 protein: CASSVEAGAAYEQYF. The CDR3 bases are TGTGCCAGCAGCGTAGAGGCGGGAGCCGCCTACGAGCAGTACTTC.